This TCR beta chain was identified in a study of T cell responses to AZD1222 COVID-19 vaccine. The study, taken as a whole, reports: White British donors predominated, females outnumbered males, and clonal diversity was possibly underestimated.

Germline V CDR1 and CDR2: LGHDT, YNNKEL (reference sequence). The CDR3 extends over 15 amino acids. Trimming shortened V by 1 base and J by 3 bases, and 12 bases separated the two germline ends. Generated by immunoSEQ multiplex PCR, the TCRdb table keeps only in-frame clones and is missing some. The sample includes tens of thousands of clones, about 90% seen only once; the top ten take 5% to 6.5%. In regard to this clone: Antigen unknown.

The V and J genes are TRBV3-1 (or the pseudogene TRBV3-2) and TRBJ1-2; D remains ambiguous. The sequence was obtained from an adult in good health. The specimen comprised peripheral blood, sampled on day 0 of AZD1222 vaccination. The DNA for the CDR3 is TGTGCCAGCAGCCAAGTGCGGGGAGAGGACTATGGCTACACCTTC. Amino acid sequence: CASSQVRGEDYGYTF.